One sample yielded the 9 T cell receptor beta chains listed below, sequenced in a study of shared clonotypes between healthy human individuals. Repertoires were generated with immunoSEQ multiplex PCR, while TCRdb's copy carries only in-frame clones and drops some. Of over 400,000 clones listed, roughly 95% were seen once; the top ten hold approximately 0.06%. Sample: naive CD4+ T cells sorted from blood. This sample's subset: CD45RA+ positively selected. Every receptor here comes from a young woman in good health.

The V gene is TRBV29-1, the J gene TRBJ2-3, with 7 bases fitting TRBD1. This CDR3 has 14 residues. Germline V gene data show CDR1 as SQVTM and CDR2 as ANQGSEA. V shed 7 bases and J 8 bases; nucleotides not matched to a gene: 15. The CDR3 here is CSGLRWQGESTQYF. DNA of the CDR3: TGCAGCGGCTTGAGGTGGCAGGGGGAGTCTACGCAGTATTTT.

This sequence joins TRBV19 and TRBJ2-7; D possibly corresponds to TRBD2 (6 bases). The CDR3 is 14 amino acids. Trimming removed 2 bases from V and 2 bases from J, with 10 bases in between. Looked up from germline, CDR1 is LNHDA and CDR2 is SQIVND (reference sequence). Written as DNA, the CDR3 is TGTGCCAGTAGTATAATGCGGGATACCTACGAGCAGTACTTC. Its translation is CASSIMRDTYEQYF.

This clone was detected once. The V and J genes are TRBV5-1 and TRBJ2-1; 10 nucleotides match TRBD2. Trimming took 1 base from V and 7 from J; bases not matched to a gene: 5. The CDR3 is made up of 15 amino acids. CDR1 and CDR2 (germline): SGHRS, YFSETQ. The CDR3, as DNA: TGCGCCAGCAGCTTGTTGCTAGCGGGAGTTAATGAGCAGTTCTTC. Amino acids: CASSLLLAGVNEQFF.

With respect to this clone: This sample includes further DNA sequences coding for the same CDR3. The genes are TRBV4-1 and TRBJ2-5; D is ambiguous. CDR3 length: 12 residues. V was trimmed by 3 bases and J by 5 bases, leaving 7 bases between them. Germline V lookup: CDR1 MGHRA, CDR2 YSYEKL. The CDR3 here is CASSQPQETQYF. CDR3 sequence (DNA): TGCGCCAGCAGCCAGCCCCAGGAGACCCAGTACTTC.

The rearrangement links TRBV7-9 to TRBJ1-1, with D unclear. The germline V gene encodes CDR1 SEHNR and CDR2 FQNEAQ (reference sequence). V was trimmed by 0 bases and J by 0 bases, leaving 17 bases between them. The CDR3 is 18 amino acids. The CDR3 coding sequence is TGTGCCAGCAGCTTAGCGCGAAACTTAGCCCTTCTGAACACTGAAGCTTTCTTT. It is translated as CASSLARNLALLNTEAFF. Together with reference TRBV7-9 and TRBJ1-1, the CDR3 gives the full variable domain: DTGVSQNPRHKITKRGQNVTFRCDPISEHNRLYWYRQTLGQGPEFLTYFQNEAQLEKSRLLSDRFSAERPKGSFSTLEIQRTEQGDSAMYLCASSLARNLALLNTEAFFGQGTRLTVV.

The chain links TRBV6-6 to TRBJ2-4, with TRBD2 as a possible D gene (5 bases). This CDR3 has 16 amino acids. Germline V CDR1 and CDR2: MNHNY, SVGAGI (reference sequence). V shed 5 bases and J shed 1 base, with 15 bases lying between them. This chain's CDR3 is CASSKLGITAKNIQYF. The CDR3 DNA reads as TGTGCCAGCAGTAAACTAGGGATAACCGCCAAAAACATTCAGTACTTC.

The V gene is TRBV6-6, the J gene TRBJ2-7; TRBD1 might be the D (5 bases). The CDR3 has 16 residues. Germline V gene sequence: CDR1 MNHNY, CDR2 SVGAGI (reference sequence). V dropped 0 bases and J dropped 0 bases, with 12 bases sitting between them. CDR3 in DNA: TGTGCCAGCAGTTACTCGAATGCAGGGATCTCCTACGAGCAGTACTTC. It is translated as CASSYSNAGISYEQYF.

The chain is built from TRBV7-9 and TRBJ1-3, with TRBD1 matching 9 bases. This CDR3 is 17 amino acids long. V shed 3 bases, J shed 4 bases, and the junction held 10 bases outside the gene matches. Germline assignment: CDR1 SEHNR and CDR2 FQNEAQ (reference sequence). CDR3 sequence: CASSFPKGQGAGNTIYF. Here the CDR3 DNA reads TGTGCCAGCAGCTTCCCCAAGGGACAGGGTGCCGGAAACACCATATATTTT.

This chain connects TRBV27 to TRBJ2-1, with 10 bases identical to TRBD2. Trimming cost V 7 bases and J 0 bases; bases outside gene matches: 12. This CDR3 is built from 18 residues. Germline-derived CDR1 and CDR2 are MNHEY and SMNVEV (reference sequence). CDR3 sequence (DNA): TGTGCCAGCACCGCCGGGACTAGCGTTCGAAGCTCCTACAATGAGCAGTTCTTC. Its translation is CASTAGTSVRSSYNEQFF.